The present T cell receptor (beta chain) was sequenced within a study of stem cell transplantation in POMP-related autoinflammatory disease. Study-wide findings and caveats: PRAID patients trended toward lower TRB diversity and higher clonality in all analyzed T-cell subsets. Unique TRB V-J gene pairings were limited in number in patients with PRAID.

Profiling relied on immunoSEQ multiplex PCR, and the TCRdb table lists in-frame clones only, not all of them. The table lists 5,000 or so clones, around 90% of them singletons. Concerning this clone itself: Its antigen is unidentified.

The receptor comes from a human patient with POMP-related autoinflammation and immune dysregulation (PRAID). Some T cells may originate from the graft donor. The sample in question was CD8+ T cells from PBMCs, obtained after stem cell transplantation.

The CDR3 region has the DNA TGCGCCAGCAGCACGCCTGGGACTAGTCTGGACGAGCAGTACTTC. Its protein product is CASSTPGTSLDEQYF. This chain connects TRBV4-1 to TRBJ2-7; 8 bases map to TRBD2. CDR1 is MGHRA and CDR2 is YSYEKL in the germline V gene. CDR3 length equals 15 residues. V was clipped by 5 bases and J by 5 bases; unmatched bases: 11.